The rows below give T cell receptor beta chains drawn from one sample of a study of blood T cell repertoires in COVID-19. Profiled with immunoSEQ multiplex PCR; TCRdb holds only in-frame clones, not every one. This table holds over 200,000 clones, nearly 90% found once. Sequenced material: PBMCs or T cells enriched from blood (not recorded which). These receptors were obtained from a woman aged 25 to 39 with acute COVID-19. CDR3s include the opening cysteine and the closing phenylalanine or tryptophan. A D gene is named only where the DNA matches it firmly. For some rows the clone size is stated as once, few or many, or as a class when expanded; others skip it.

clone_size,j_call,v_call,d_call,cdr3_aa,cdr3_nt
.,TRBJ1-1,TRBV6-5,.,CASSYRGGHTEAFF,TGTGCCAGCAGTTACCGGGGAGGTCACACTGAAGCTTTCTTT
.,TRBJ2-1,TRBV14,TRBD2,CASSQASGGNEQFF,TGTGCCAGCAGCCAGGCTAGCGGGGGAAATGAGCAGTTCTTC
.,TRBJ2-3,TRBV5-1,TRBD1,CASSLKQGNADTQYF,TGCGCCAGCAGCTTAAAACAGGGGAATGCAGATACGCAGTATTTT
few,TRBJ1-2,TRBV19,.,CASSMGRGAGSGYTF,TGTGCCAGTAGTATGGGTCGGGGGGCCGGTAGTGGCTACACCTTC
.,TRBJ2-5,TRBV12-3/TRBV12-4,.,CASTAGETQYF,TGTGCCAGCACCGCGGGGGAGACCCAGTACTTC
few,TRBJ2-2,TRBV3-1/TRBV3-2,.,CASSTRVAGELFF,TGTGCCAGCAGCACCCGGGTGGCCGGGGAGCTGTTTTTT
once,TRBJ1-2,TRBV28,.,CASSPDRSRGYTF,TGTGCCAGCAGTCCCGACAGATCCCGTGGCTACACCTTC
.,TRBJ1-1,TRBV5-6,.,CASSLNIPGTEAFF,TGTGCCAGCAGCTTGAATATTCCGGGGACTGAAGCTTTCTTT
.,TRBJ2-5,TRBV5-8,.,CASGGIGSGETQYF,TGTGCCAGCGGAGGGATAGGGTCGGGAGAGACCCAGTACTTC
.,TRBJ1-4,TRBV5-4,.,CASSFEGDNEKLFF,TGTGCCAGCAGCTTCGAAGGAGATAATGAAAAACTGTTTTTT
.,TRBJ2-3,TRBV7-3,TRBD2,CASSRAGGSDTQYF,TGTGCCAGCAGCAGAGCGGGGGGGTCAGATACGCAGTATTTT
.,TRBJ2-2,TRBV24-1,TRBD1,CATSDSAPGQLWGQLGELFF,TGTGCCACCAGTGATTCAGCCCCGGGACAGCTTTGGGGCCAGCTCGGGGAGCTGTTTTTT
.,TRBJ1-2,TRBV2,.,CASSEVRTNYGYTF,TGTGCCAGCAGTGAGGTCCGGACAAACTATGGCTACACCTTC
.,TRBJ1-1,TRBV25-1,.,CASRTMGLSTEAFF,TGTGCCAGCCGGACAATGGGGCTGAGCACTGAAGCTTTCTTT
.,TRBJ2-3,TRBV3-1/TRBV3-2,.,CASSLGAPTDTQYF,TGTGCCAGCAGCTTGGGGGCTCCCACAGATACGCAGTATTTT
once,TRBJ2-5,TRBV5-6,TRBD1,CASSTPNRGRRETQYF,TGTGCCAGCAGCACCCCCAACAGGGGGCGCCGAGAGACCCAGTACTTC
.,TRBJ2-5,TRBV29-1,.,CSVEDGAGSQETQYF,TGCAGCGTTGAAGATGGGGCCGGCAGCCAAGAGACCCAGTACTTC
.,TRBJ2-3,TRBV2,.,CASSYGITDTQYF,TGTGCCAGCAGTTACGGGATCACAGATACGCAGTATTTT
.,TRBJ2-1,TRBV9,.,CASTPWLSTNNEQFF,TGTGCCAGCACTCCATGGTTGTCGACTAACAATGAGCAGTTCTTC
.,TRBJ1-1,TRBV5-6,.,CASSSPTIRLTEAFF,TGTGCCAGCAGCTCCCCCACCATCCGGTTGACTGAAGCTTTCTTT
.,TRBJ2-7,TRBV18,TRBD1,CASSPEQGATYEQYF,TGTGCCAGCTCACCAGAACAGGGGGCAACCTACGAGCAGTACTTC
few,TRBJ2-1,TRBV14,.,CASSLRYNEQFF,TGTGCCAGCAGCCTTCGTTACAATGAGCAGTTCTTC
.,TRBJ2-1,TRBV27,TRBD2,CASSSLAGRTNEQFF,TGTGCCAGCAGTTCTCTAGCGGGGCGGACCAATGAGCAGTTCTTC
.,TRBJ2-2,TRBV11-2,.,CASSLVGGGGHTGELFF,TGTGCCAGCAGCTTAGTAGGCGGGGGCGGGCACACCGGGGAGCTGTTTTTT
.,TRBJ2-5,TRBV5-4,TRBD2,CASSLEVGGEETQYF,TGTGCCAGCAGCTTGGAGGTTGGGGGGGAAGAGACCCAGTACTTC
.,TRBJ2-6,TRBV7-9,.,CASSLSGSPGANVLTF,TGTGCCAGCAGCTTATCGGGTAGTCCGGGGGCCAACGTCCTGACTTTC
once,TRBJ2-7,TRBV5-1,TRBD1,CASSLDGDRSYEQYF,TGCGCCAGCAGCTTGGATGGGGACAGGTCCTACGAGCAGTACTTC
.,TRBJ1-2,TRBV2,.,CASSDRRTNYGYTF,TGTGCCAGCAGTGACCGGAGAACTAACTATGGCTACACCTTC
.,TRBJ1-3,TRBV4-1,.,CASSSGQPTTGNTIYF,TGCGCCAGCAGCTCAGGACAGCCGACCACAGGAAACACCATATATTTT
.,TRBJ1-1,TRBV5-4,TRBD1,CASSSIRDRDNTEAFF,TGTGCCAGCAGCTCAATCCGGGACAGAGATAACACTGAAGCTTTCTTT
.,TRBJ2-7,TRBV5-5,TRBD1,CASSPPPTTGGGLDEQYF,TGTGCCAGCAGCCCGCCGCCGACCACAGGGGGCGGTCTCGACGAGCAGTACTTC
.,TRBJ2-7,TRBV5-1,.,CASSSGSYEQYF,TGCGCCAGCAGCTCAGGAAGCTACGAGCAGTACTTC
.,TRBJ2-2,TRBV10-1,.,CASSALGQPENTGELFF,TGCGCCAGCAGTGCCCTTGGACAGCCGGAGAACACCGGGGAGCTGTTTTTT
few,TRBJ1-5,TRBV28,.,CASTWGAYQPQHF,TGTGCCAGCACGTGGGGCGCATATCAGCCCCAGCATTTT
.,TRBJ2-5,TRBV29-1,.,CSAGLQETQYF,TGCAGCGCAGGACTTCAAGAGACCCAGTACTTC
.,TRBJ1-2,TRBV6-6,.,CASSYPRTDTNYGYTF,TGTGCCAGCAGTTACCCGCGGACAGACACTAACTATGGCTACACCTTC
.,TRBJ1-4,TRBV2,TRBD1,CASSWDRGSEKLFF,TGTGCCAGCAGCTGGGACAGGGGGAGTGAAAAACTGTTTTTT
.,TRBJ1-3,TRBV23-1,TRBD1,CASRHELQGLGNTIYF,TGCGCCAGCAGACACGAACTACAGGGGTTGGGAAACACCATATATTTT
.,TRBJ2-3,TRBV2,.,CAIKGAGTSSADTQYF,TGTGCCATCAAGGGGGCCGGGACTAGTAGTGCAGATACGCAGTATTTT
.,TRBJ1-1,TRBV29-1,.,CSADYSQGRTEAFF,TGCAGCGCAGACTACAGTCAGGGGAGAACTGAAGCTTTCTTT
.,TRBJ2-3,TRBV2,TRBD2,CASIKAGGPDTQYF,TGTGCCAGCATAAAGGCGGGGGGACCGGATACGCAGTATTTT
.,TRBJ1-2,TRBV15,.,CATSRDKATNYGYTF,TGTGCCACCAGCAGAGATAAAGCTACTAACTATGGCTACACCTTC
.,TRBJ1-1,TRBV6-1,.,CASSELGHPTSFF,TGTGCCAGCAGTGAATTGGGACACCCAACCAGTTTCTTT
.,TRBJ2-3,TRBV3-1/TRBV3-2,.,CASSQGRGLETQYF,TGTGCCAGCAGCCAAGGGCGGGGGCTCGAGACGCAGTATTTT
.,TRBJ1-2,TRBV7-2,.,CASTDRTGKSYGYTF,TGTGCCAGCACCGATCGCACAGGGAAAAGCTATGGCTACACCTTC
.,TRBJ2-3,TRBV25-1,TRBD2,CASSEFSGGAPDTQYF,TGTGCCAGCAGTGAATTCAGCGGGGGGGCCCCAGATACGCAGTATTTT
.,TRBJ2-7,TRBV6-5,.,CASGRNGQYF,TGTGCCAGCGGGAGGAACGGGCAGTACTTC